The 27 T cell receptor beta chains presented below share a single source sample, sequenced in a study of shared T cell receptors in the human thymus. The protocol was immunoSEQ multiplex PCR, while the TCRdb copy is restricted to in-frame clones and leaves out a portion. The sample carries hundreds of thousands of clones, 75% to 80% recorded once. The same sample was also used in a study of human thymus T cells.

The sequenced material came from thymocytes. These receptors were taken from a boy younger than two with a congenital heart defect.

The J gene is TRBJ2-3, the V gene TRBV28; 12 bases align to TRBD2. Germline V CDR1 and CDR2: MDHEN, SYDVKM. Unmatched junction bases numbered 10, after V lost 6 bases and J lost 6 bases. This CDR3 is built from 16 residues. The CDR3 nucleotides are TGTGCCAGCAGCCCCCGGACGGGACTAGCGGGTGATACGCAGTATTTT. This sequence encodes CASSPRTGLAGDTQYF.

This clone was counted between two and nine times. The genes are TRBV7-6 and TRBJ2-7; a weak D match, TRBD2 (5 bases). The CDR3 loop spans 14 amino acids. V gave up 5 bases and J gave up 0 bases, with 11 bases separating them. Per germline, CDR1 SGHVS and CDR2 FNYEAQ. CDR3 coding DNA: TGTGCCAGCAGCCATCCAGCGGTCTCCTACGAGCAGTACTTC. Its protein product is CASSHPAVSYEQYF.

The CDR3, as DNA: TGTGCCTGGACTGGGGCAGGGAGCAATCAGCCCCAGCATTTT. Translated: CAWTGAGSNQPQHF. V and J are TRBV30 and TRBJ1-5; D is perhaps TRBD1 (5 bases). Germline CDR1 is GTSNPN and CDR2 is SVGIG (reference sequence). The CDR3 runs to 14 residues. V dropped 4 bases and J dropped 1 base, with 11 bases sitting between them.

The V call is TRBV6-1, the J call TRBJ2-7; D is possibly TRBD1 (5 bases). The germline V and J ends were trimmed by 9 bases and 0 bases, with 12 bases remaining between them. This CDR3 spans 13 amino acids. CDR1 and CDR2 from the germline V gene are MNHNS and SASEGT. DNA for the CDR3: TGTGCCAGTAGGACACTAAGCTCCTACGAGCAGTACTTC. It encodes CASRTLSSYEQYF.

The gene calls are TRBV5-1 and TRBJ2-7; D possibly corresponds to TRBD2 (6 bases). The germline V gene encodes CDR1 SGHRS and CDR2 YFSETQ. V lost 4 bases to trimming and J lost 1 base, with 18 bases between them. The CDR3 extends over 16 amino acids. The CDR3 sequence: CASSLLEGLASYEQYF. The CDR3 DNA follows: TGCGCCAGCAGCCTCTTGGAAGGGCTAGCGTCCTACGAGCAGTACTTC.

V is TRBV7-2 and J is TRBJ2-7, with a weak D call TRBD1 (5 bases). The CDR3 length is 17 residues. The V end lost 2 bases, the J end lost 6 bases, and 23 bases lay between the germline ends. Looked up from germline, CDR1 is SGHTA and CDR2 is FQGNSA. DNA for the CDR3: TGTGCCAGCAGCTTATCTTTCCCGCGTACAGGAAGGTCCGAGCAGTACTTC. Its translation: CASSLSFPRTGRSEQYF.

This sequence joins TRBV2 and TRBJ2-3; 10 bases fit TRBD2. Germline V gene lookup returns CDR1 SNHLY and CDR2 FYNNEI. V lost 5 bases and J lost 1; bases outside the gene matches: 18. The CDR3 runs to 20 residues. As DNA, the CDR3 is TGTGCCAGCAGTTCACCTTCTACTAGCGGGACGAGATTGGGCACAGATACGCAGTATTTT. This sequence encodes CASSSPSTSGTRLGTDTQYF. The full variable domain, rest sourced from reference TRBV2 and TRBJ2-3, is EPEVTQTPSHQVTQMGQEVILRCVPISNHLYFYWYRQILGQKVEFLVSFYNNEISEKSEIFDDQFSVERPDGSNFTLKIRSTKLEDSAMYFCASSSPSTSGTRLGTDTQYFGPGTRLTVL.

This chain links TRBV5-1 with TRBJ1-1; D may be TRBD1 (6 bases). V was cut by 0 bases and J by 5 bases, with 14 bases left in between. The CDR3 has 15 residues. Germline CDR1 reads SGHRS; CDR2 reads YFSETQ. CDR3 bases: TGCGCCAGCAGCTTGGCCGGGACAATGGGGACTGAAGCTTTCTTT. Protein sequence: CASSLAGTMGTEAFF.

The V and J genes are TRBV13 and TRBJ1-2, with D possibly TRBD1 on 5 matching bases. CDR3 length: 15 amino acids. CDR1 PRHDT and CDR2 FYEKMQ come from the germline V gene (reference sequence). Trimming pared 0 bases from V and 7 bases from J, leaving 15 bases between. CDR3 loop: CASSLGLPPGFGYTF. The DNA of the CDR3 is TGTGCCAGCAGCTTAGGCCTACCCCCAGGGTTTGGCTACACCTTC.

The CDR3 loop is CSALPPHGSGRIDEQFF. The CDR3 DNA follows: TGCAGCGCCCTCCCCCCCCATGGGAGCGGGAGGATAGATGAGCAGTTCTTC. The chain joins TRBV29-1 to TRBJ2-1, with TRBD2 matching over 9 bases. This CDR3 has 17 residues. Germline CDR1 is SQVTM and CDR2 is ANQGSEA. J gave up 8 bases and V 7 bases, and 21 bases lay outside the gene matches.

The chain combines TRBV28 with TRBJ2-7; TRBD1 agrees at 12 bases. CDR3 length equals 14 residues. Germline loops: CDR1 MDHEN, CDR2 SYDVKM. The V gene end was trimmed by 8 bases and the J gene end by 6 bases; junction bases not matched to a gene: 8. CDR3 sequence: CASSRDRGRGEQYF. CDR3 DNA: TGTGCCAGCTCCCGGGACAGGGGGCGTGGCGAGCAGTACTTC. The full variable domain, rest sourced from reference TRBV28 and TRBJ2-7, is DVKVTQSSRYLVKRTGEKVFLECVQDMDHENMFWYRQDPGLGLRLIYFSYDVKMKEKGDIPEGYSVSREKKERFSLILESASTNQTSMYLCASSRDRGRGEQYFGPGTRLTVT.

This chain links TRBV9 with TRBJ2-5; 8 bases agree with TRBD2. The CDR3 totals 17 residues. CDR1 and CDR2 from the germline V gene are SGDLS and YYNGEE. V lost 0 bases and J lost 2; bases outside the gene matches: 9. CDR3: CASSVAVSGAQQETQYF. The DNA for the CDR3 is TGTGCCAGCAGCGTAGCTGTTAGCGGGGCCCAACAAGAGACCCAGTACTTC.

This rearrangement joins TRBV15 to TRBJ2-1, with 8 bases lining up with TRBD1. Germline V gene data show CDR1 as LNHNV and CDR2 as YYDKDF (reference sequence). The CDR3 covers 16 residues. Trimming cost V 3 bases and J 5 bases; bases outside gene matches: 9. In DNA form, the CDR3 reads TGTGCCACCAGCAGTAGTATAGGACAGGGCAACAATGAGCAGTTCTTC. Its protein product is CATSSSIGQGNNEQFF.

The genes are TRBV12-5 and TRBJ2-4; TRBD1 is a possible D gene (6 bases). CDR1 is LGHNT, CDR2 FRNRAP, per germline. The CDR3 loop spans 16 amino acids. V was clipped by 0 bases and J by 4 bases, with 13 bases between them. CDR3 bases: TGTGCTAGTGGTTTGGTTTCGAGACAGGAGAAAAACATTCAGTACTTC. Translated: CASGLVSRQEKNIQYF.

This chain uses TRBV25-1 with TRBJ2-7, with D perhaps matching TRBD1 (6 bases). The CDR3 extends over 14 amino acids. V lost 2 bases and J 1 base, leaving 9 bases between the germline ends. Per germline, CDR1 MGHDK and CDR2 SYGVNS. The DNA for the CDR3 is TGTGCCAGCAGTGAAGGCAGGGGATCCTACGAGCAGTACTTC. Protein: CASSEGRGSYEQYF.

This clone was counted a single time. The V gene is TRBV25-1, the J gene TRBJ2-3; the match to TRBD2 covers 11 bases. CDR1 and CDR2 from the germline V gene are MGHDK and SYGVNS. Unmatched junction bases numbered 8, after V lost 6 bases and J lost 6 bases. The CDR3 is made up of 15 amino acids. The CDR3 DNA is TGTGCCAGCAGCCGTCTAGCGGGAGGTGAGGATACGCAGTATTTT. Its translation is CASSRLAGGEDTQYF. Drawing the rest from reference TRBV25-1 and TRBJ2-3, the complete variable domain is EADIYQTPRYLVIGTGKKITLECSQTMGHDKMYWYQQDPGMELHLIHYSYGVNSTEKGDLSSESTVSRIRTEHFPLTLESARPSHTSQYLCASSRLAGGEDTQYFGPGTRLTVL.

V usage is TRBV29-1 and J usage is TRBJ1-4, with TRBD1 matching 7 bases. Germline CDR1 and CDR2: SQVTM and ANQGSEA. Trimming took 4 bases from V and 7 from J; bases not matched to a gene: 3. The CDR3 totals 12 residues. CDR3 loop: CSVGAGGEKLFF. Here the CDR3 DNA reads TGCAGCGTTGGGGCAGGGGGTGAAAAACTGTTTTTT.

The rearrangement links TRBV25-1 to TRBJ2-3, with 8 bases fitting TRBD2. The CDR3 has 15 residues. V shed 2 bases, J shed 0 bases, and the junction held 1 base outside the gene matches. Germline CDR1 MGHDK, CDR2 SYGVNS. The CDR3 reads CASSETSGSTDTQYF. The CDR3 DNA reads TGTGCCAGCAGTGAAACTAGCGGCAGCACAGATACGCAGTATTTT.

CDR3 DNA sequence: TGTGCCAGCAGCGCGGGTGGGGACTACCATCCCGAGCAGTACTTC. Translation gives CASSAGGDYHPEQYF. The gene calls are TRBV11-3 and TRBJ2-7; 7 nucleotides align to TRBD2. CDR1 and CDR2 (germline): SGHNT, YENEEA. J lost 6 bases, V lost 5 bases, and 13 bases had no gene match. The length of the CDR3 is 15 residues.

Here the CDR3 reads CASSPRDYHTDTQYF. CDR3 nucleotides: TGTGCCAGCAGTCCCCGGGACTACCACACAGATACGCAGTATTTT. The gene calls are TRBV28 and TRBJ2-3; 7 bases fit TRBD2. The length of the CDR3 is 15 residues. Germline V lookup: CDR1 MDHEN, CDR2 SYDVKM. J gave up 2 bases and V 5 bases, and 7 bases lay outside the gene matches.

The CDR3 region is CASSSSFSGSGNEQFF. The CDR3 DNA is TGTGCCAGCAGTTCATCGTTTAGCGGGAGTGGCAATGAGCAGTTCTTC. The rearrangement uses TRBV6-5 and TRBJ2-1, with 9 bases identical to TRBD2. This CDR3 is 16 amino acids long. Germline V lookup: CDR1 MNHEY, CDR2 SVGAGI. V was pared by 4 bases and J by 6 bases, with 10 bases of the junction left unmatched.

The chain joins TRBV5-1 to TRBJ2-7; a possible D gene is TRBD2 (6 bases). Germline loops: CDR1 SGHRS, CDR2 YFSETQ. The CDR3 has 18 residues. The germline V and J ends were trimmed by 0 bases and 7 bases, with 26 bases remaining between them. CDR3 residues: CASSLVSSAWAEEGEQYF. CDR3 DNA sequence: TGCGCCAGCAGCTTGGTTTCTAGCGCATGGGCCGAGGAAGGGGAGCAGTACTTC.

Here the CDR3 reads CASSGAGGLEAFF. CDR3 DNA sequence: TGTGCCAGCAGTGGGGCGGGGGGACTTGAAGCTTTCTTT. This chain uses TRBV27 with TRBJ1-1; D perhaps matches TRBD1 (5 bases). The CDR3 runs 13 residues. Germline assignment: CDR1 MNHEY and CDR2 SMNVEV (reference sequence). Trimming pared 5 bases from V and 7 bases from J, leaving 14 bases between.

This clone has just one count. V is TRBV27 and J is TRBJ2-4; D may be TRBD2 (5 bases). V lost 5 bases and J lost 1, with 12 bases in between. This CDR3 is built from 15 residues. The V gene's germline CDR1 is MNHEY and CDR2 SMNVEV (reference sequence). The CDR3 reads CASSKRRGAKNIQYF. The CDR3 region has the DNA TGTGCCAGCAGTAAGCGGCGAGGGGCCAAAAACATTCAGTACTTC.

The chain has TRBV5-1 and TRBJ2-1, with D possibly TRBD1 on 6 matching bases. Germline lookup yields CDR1 SGHRS and CDR2 YFSETQ. The length of the CDR3 is 13 residues. The germline V and J ends were trimmed by 1 base and 10 bases, with 12 bases remaining between them. Here the CDR3 reads CASSLPRGREQFF. The CDR3 DNA reads as TGCGCCAGCAGCTTGCCCAGGGGCCGGGAGCAGTTCTTC.

The chain recombines TRBV5-6 with TRBJ1-1, with 8 bases that match TRBD1. This CDR3 comprises 18 residues. Germline lookup yields CDR1 SGHDT and CDR2 YYEEEE. After removal of 0 bases from V and 0 bases from J, the junction contained 10 bases not matched to a gene. CDR3 loop: CASSLALGRDRMNTEAFF. In nucleotides, the CDR3 is TGTGCCAGCAGCTTGGCCCTGGGCCGGGACAGGATGAACACTGAAGCTTTCTTT.

The chain joins TRBV6-1 to TRBJ1-1, with 7 nucleotides matching TRBD1. J lost 2 bases, V lost 0 bases, and 3 bases had no gene match. CDR3 size: 15 residues. CDR1 is MNHNS and CDR2 is SASEGT in the germline V gene. The CDR3 bases are TGTGCCAGCAGTGAAGCTCAGGGGGGAAACACTGAAGCTTTCTTT. Protein product: CASSEAQGGNTEAFF.